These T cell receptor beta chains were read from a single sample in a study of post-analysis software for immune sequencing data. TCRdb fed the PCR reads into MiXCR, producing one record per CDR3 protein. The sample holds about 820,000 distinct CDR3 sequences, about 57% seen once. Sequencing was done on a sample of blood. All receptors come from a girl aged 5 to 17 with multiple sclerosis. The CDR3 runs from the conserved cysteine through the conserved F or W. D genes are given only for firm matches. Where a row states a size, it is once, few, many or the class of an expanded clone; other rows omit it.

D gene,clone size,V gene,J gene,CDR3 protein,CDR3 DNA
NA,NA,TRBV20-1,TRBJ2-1,CSARDPGSGSYNEQFF,TGCAGTGCTAGAGATCCCGGTAGCGGCTCCTACAATGAGCAGTTCTTC
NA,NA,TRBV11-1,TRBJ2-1,CASSLRTHEQFF,TGTGCCAGCAGCTTACGGACACATGAGCAGTTCTTC
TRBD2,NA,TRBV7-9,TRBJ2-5,CASSQGLAGIFLQETQYF,TGTGCCAGCAGCCAGGGACTAGCGGGAATTTTTTTGCAAGAGACGCAGTACTTC
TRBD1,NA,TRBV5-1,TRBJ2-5,CASSHTGAQETQYF,TGCGCCAGCAGCCATACAGGGGCCCAAGAGACCCAGTACTTC
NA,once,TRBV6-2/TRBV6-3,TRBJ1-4,CAISTGTLTEKLFF,TGTGCCATCAGCACCGGGACCCTGACGGAAAAACTGTTTTTT
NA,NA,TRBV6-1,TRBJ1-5,CATTPSRYSNQPQHF,TGTGCCACCACCCCTTCCCGGTACTCTAATCAGCCCCAGCATTTT
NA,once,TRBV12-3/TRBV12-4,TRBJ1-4,CASSFGAEEKLFF,TGTGCCAGCAGTTTTGGGGCGGAGGAAAAACTGTTTTTT
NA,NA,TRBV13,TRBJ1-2,CASSFSGLSSGYTF,TGTGCCAGCAGCTTCTCCGGGCTCTCTAGCGGCTACACCTTC
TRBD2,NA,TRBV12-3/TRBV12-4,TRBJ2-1,CASSPVQRGYNEQFF,TGTGCCAGTAGCCCCGTCCAGCGGGGGTACAATGAGCAGTTCTTC
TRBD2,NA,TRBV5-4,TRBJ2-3,CASSRTSGGAMYADTQYF,TGTGCCAGCAGCAGGACTAGCGGGGGGGCTATGTATGCAGATACGCAGTATTTT
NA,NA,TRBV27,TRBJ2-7,CASSLSPLQVNYEQYF,TGTGCCAGCAGTTTATCCCCGTTGCAGGTCAATTACGAGCAGTACTTC
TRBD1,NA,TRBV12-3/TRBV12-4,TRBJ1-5,CASSLSGGGQPQHF,TGTGCCAGCAGTTTATCAGGGGGTGGTCAGCCCCAGCATTTT
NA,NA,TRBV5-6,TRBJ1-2,CASSLTGLNYGYTF,TGTGCCAGCAGCTTGACAGGGTTGAACTATGGCTACACCTTC